These 8 T cell receptor beta chains came from one sample sequenced in a study of response to subunit inactivated influenza vaccine. TCRdb reprocessed the RT-PCR reads with MiXCR, giving one entry per CDR3 protein. The data contain about 540,000 distinct CDR3 sequences, approximately 20% of them seen just once; the ten biggest clones take up 2.5% to 3.5%. These data also featured in a second study, about T cells expressing NK-cell markers. From that second work: Making the TCR beta cDNA relied on 5'RACE template switching with UMIs.

The specimen comprised CD4+ T cells sorted from PBMCs, sampled 11 to 12 days after vaccination. The receptors here all came from a man aged 50-60 years who received an inactivated influenza vaccine.

This clonotype was counted between two and nine times. This chain connects TRBV11-2 to TRBJ2-3; D unclear. V lost 3 bases and J lost 2, with 6 bases in between. The CDR3 is made up of 13 amino acids. Germline V gives CDR1 SGHAT, CDR2 FQNNGV. The CDR3 DNA is TGTGCCAGCAGCTTTAGCCACACAGATACGCAGTATTTT. It specifies CASSFSHTDTQYF.

The genes are TRBV3-1 and TRBJ2-2, with TRBD1 matching over 7 bases. CDR1 is LGHDT and CDR2 is YNNKEL in the germline V gene (reference sequence). The J segment lost 4 bases and the V segment lost 4 bases, leaving 12 bases of the junction unmatched. The CDR3 covers 17 residues. CDR3 in DNA: TGTGCCAGCAGCCGACTGACCGGACAGGTTGGCACCGGGGAGCTGTTTTTT. Amino acids: CASSRLTGQVGTGELFF.

V usage is TRBV12-3 or TRBV12-4 and J usage is TRBJ1-4; TRBD1 agrees at 7 bases. Losses at the gene ends were 5 bases for V and 4 bases for J; bases not matched to a gene: 7. The CDR3 sequence is 15 residues long. CDR3 bases: TGTGCCAGCAGTCCTCGACAGGGTCTTAATGAAAAACTGTTTTTT. Its translation: CASSPRQGLNEKLFF.

This clonotype was seen a handful of times. This chain links TRBV29-1 with TRBJ2-3; no clear D gene. Trimming pared 0 bases from V and 3 bases from J, leaving 7 bases between. The CDR3 has 13 amino acids. Germline V CDR1 and CDR2: SQVTM, ANQGSEA. This chain's CDR3 is CSVEDYPTDTQYF. Here the CDR3 DNA reads TGCAGCGTTGAAGACTATCCTACAGATACGCAGTATTTT.

This chain links TRBV20-1 with TRBJ2-1; D uncertain. This CDR3 has 13 residues. Trimming removed 3 bases at V and 7 bases at J, with 13 bases between. In germline, CDR1 is DFQATT, CDR2 SNEGSKA (reference sequence). CDR3 sequence: CSASTGPKNEQFF. In DNA form, the CDR3 reads TGCAGTGCTAGCACCGGTCCTAAAAATGAGCAGTTCTTC.

The chain recombines TRBV29-1 with TRBJ2-1; TRBD1 matches at 7 bases. The CDR3 sequence is 15 residues long. After removal of 8 bases from V and 7 bases from J, the junction contained 17 bases not matched to a gene. Germline V CDR1 and CDR2: SQVTM, ANQGSEA. The CDR3, as DNA: TGCAGCAAGACCCACCTATCGGGACAGTGGAATGAGCAGTTCTTC. Amino acid sequence: CSKTHLSGQWNEQFF.

This chain joins TRBV2 and TRBJ2-7; D tentatively reads TRBD1 or TRBD2 (6 bases each). The CDR3 consists of 15 residues. The germline gives CDR1 SNHLY, CDR2 FYNNEI. With 3 bases removed from V and 3 bases from J, the gap between germline ends came to 15 bases. In DNA form, the CDR3 reads TGTGCCAGCAGTGACCGCAGGGGAGGTGTCTACGAGCAGTACTTC. This gives the protein CASSDRRGGVYEQYF.

This sequence joins TRBV12-5 and TRBJ1-5; 9 bases are a match to TRBD1. This CDR3 is 17 amino acids long. The V segment lost 2 bases and the J segment 10 bases; nucleotides outside the gene matches: 15. CDR1 and CDR2 from the germline V gene are LGHNT and FRNRAP. The CDR3 protein is CASGLSPGTGKRDPQHF. The CDR3 coding sequence is TGTGCTAGTGGTTTGTCCCCCGGGACAGGGAAGAGGGATCCCCAGCATTTT.